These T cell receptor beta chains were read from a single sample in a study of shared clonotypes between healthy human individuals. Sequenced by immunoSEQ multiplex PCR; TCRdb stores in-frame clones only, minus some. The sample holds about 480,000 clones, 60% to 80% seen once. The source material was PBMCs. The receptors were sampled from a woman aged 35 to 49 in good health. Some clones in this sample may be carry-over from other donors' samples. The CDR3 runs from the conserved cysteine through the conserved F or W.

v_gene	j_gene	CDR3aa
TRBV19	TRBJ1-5	CASSLWWEGNQPQHF
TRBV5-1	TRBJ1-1	CASSPARTGTEAFF
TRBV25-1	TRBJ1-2	CASSEPGIRGYTF
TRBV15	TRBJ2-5	CATSRDLAVQETQYF
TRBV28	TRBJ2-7	CASSFARSGIDEQYF
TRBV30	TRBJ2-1	CAWSVGGKRQFF
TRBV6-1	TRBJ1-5	CASSERTVGNQPQHF
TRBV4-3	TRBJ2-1	CASSQGLGEQFF
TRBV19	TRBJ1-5	CATQGQGLSNQPQHF
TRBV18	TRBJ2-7	CASSQNSFTPREQYF
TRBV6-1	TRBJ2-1	CASIMGLDFNEQFF
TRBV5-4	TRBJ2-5	CASRVVGGRRETQYF
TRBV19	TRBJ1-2	CASSTTGAYGYTF
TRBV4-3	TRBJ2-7	CASSPAGPTYEQYF
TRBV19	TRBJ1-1	CASSIRQVENTEAFF
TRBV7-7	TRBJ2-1	CASSSQGGNEQFF
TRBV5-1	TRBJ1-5	CASSLAGQSNQPQHF
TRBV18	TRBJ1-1	CASSRGARENTEAFF
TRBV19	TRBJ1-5	CASSKDRDQPQHF
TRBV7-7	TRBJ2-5	CASSLLERETQYF
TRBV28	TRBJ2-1	CATLQVNEQFF
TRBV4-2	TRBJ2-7	CASSQDRDSPSYEQYF
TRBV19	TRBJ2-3	CASSGDRGSTDTQYF
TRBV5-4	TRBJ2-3	CASSLVAAGGFRDTQYF
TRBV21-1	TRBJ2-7	CASKKLYEQYF
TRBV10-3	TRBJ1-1	CAIRPGTKDEAFF
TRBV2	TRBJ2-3	CAGAGTSGSADTQYF
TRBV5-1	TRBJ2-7	CASSQDRRLAYEQYF
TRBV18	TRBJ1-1	CASSQIQDPNTEAFF
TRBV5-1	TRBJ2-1	CASSLGSPLLVEQFF
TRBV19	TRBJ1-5	CASRPDRASNQPQHF
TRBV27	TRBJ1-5	CASKWTGRNQPQHF
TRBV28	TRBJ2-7	CASNLPNSYEQYF
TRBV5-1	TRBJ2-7	CASSLEGQAYEQYF
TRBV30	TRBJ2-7	CAWSDTYEQYF
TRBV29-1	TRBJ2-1	CSVDGDGGLAFNEQFF
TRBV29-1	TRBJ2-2	CSVGNTGELFF
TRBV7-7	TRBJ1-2	CASSSVRAPSLNYGYTF
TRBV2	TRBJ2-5	CASSEEGVHQETQYF
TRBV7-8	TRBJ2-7	CASTRGSEQYF
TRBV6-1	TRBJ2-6	CASSVRPSGANVLTF
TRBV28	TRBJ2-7	CASISERDGQYF
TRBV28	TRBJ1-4	CASSPPGGYEKLFF
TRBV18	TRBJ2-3	CASSPLGSTDTQYF
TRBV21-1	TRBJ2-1	CASSKPQREWSYNEQFF